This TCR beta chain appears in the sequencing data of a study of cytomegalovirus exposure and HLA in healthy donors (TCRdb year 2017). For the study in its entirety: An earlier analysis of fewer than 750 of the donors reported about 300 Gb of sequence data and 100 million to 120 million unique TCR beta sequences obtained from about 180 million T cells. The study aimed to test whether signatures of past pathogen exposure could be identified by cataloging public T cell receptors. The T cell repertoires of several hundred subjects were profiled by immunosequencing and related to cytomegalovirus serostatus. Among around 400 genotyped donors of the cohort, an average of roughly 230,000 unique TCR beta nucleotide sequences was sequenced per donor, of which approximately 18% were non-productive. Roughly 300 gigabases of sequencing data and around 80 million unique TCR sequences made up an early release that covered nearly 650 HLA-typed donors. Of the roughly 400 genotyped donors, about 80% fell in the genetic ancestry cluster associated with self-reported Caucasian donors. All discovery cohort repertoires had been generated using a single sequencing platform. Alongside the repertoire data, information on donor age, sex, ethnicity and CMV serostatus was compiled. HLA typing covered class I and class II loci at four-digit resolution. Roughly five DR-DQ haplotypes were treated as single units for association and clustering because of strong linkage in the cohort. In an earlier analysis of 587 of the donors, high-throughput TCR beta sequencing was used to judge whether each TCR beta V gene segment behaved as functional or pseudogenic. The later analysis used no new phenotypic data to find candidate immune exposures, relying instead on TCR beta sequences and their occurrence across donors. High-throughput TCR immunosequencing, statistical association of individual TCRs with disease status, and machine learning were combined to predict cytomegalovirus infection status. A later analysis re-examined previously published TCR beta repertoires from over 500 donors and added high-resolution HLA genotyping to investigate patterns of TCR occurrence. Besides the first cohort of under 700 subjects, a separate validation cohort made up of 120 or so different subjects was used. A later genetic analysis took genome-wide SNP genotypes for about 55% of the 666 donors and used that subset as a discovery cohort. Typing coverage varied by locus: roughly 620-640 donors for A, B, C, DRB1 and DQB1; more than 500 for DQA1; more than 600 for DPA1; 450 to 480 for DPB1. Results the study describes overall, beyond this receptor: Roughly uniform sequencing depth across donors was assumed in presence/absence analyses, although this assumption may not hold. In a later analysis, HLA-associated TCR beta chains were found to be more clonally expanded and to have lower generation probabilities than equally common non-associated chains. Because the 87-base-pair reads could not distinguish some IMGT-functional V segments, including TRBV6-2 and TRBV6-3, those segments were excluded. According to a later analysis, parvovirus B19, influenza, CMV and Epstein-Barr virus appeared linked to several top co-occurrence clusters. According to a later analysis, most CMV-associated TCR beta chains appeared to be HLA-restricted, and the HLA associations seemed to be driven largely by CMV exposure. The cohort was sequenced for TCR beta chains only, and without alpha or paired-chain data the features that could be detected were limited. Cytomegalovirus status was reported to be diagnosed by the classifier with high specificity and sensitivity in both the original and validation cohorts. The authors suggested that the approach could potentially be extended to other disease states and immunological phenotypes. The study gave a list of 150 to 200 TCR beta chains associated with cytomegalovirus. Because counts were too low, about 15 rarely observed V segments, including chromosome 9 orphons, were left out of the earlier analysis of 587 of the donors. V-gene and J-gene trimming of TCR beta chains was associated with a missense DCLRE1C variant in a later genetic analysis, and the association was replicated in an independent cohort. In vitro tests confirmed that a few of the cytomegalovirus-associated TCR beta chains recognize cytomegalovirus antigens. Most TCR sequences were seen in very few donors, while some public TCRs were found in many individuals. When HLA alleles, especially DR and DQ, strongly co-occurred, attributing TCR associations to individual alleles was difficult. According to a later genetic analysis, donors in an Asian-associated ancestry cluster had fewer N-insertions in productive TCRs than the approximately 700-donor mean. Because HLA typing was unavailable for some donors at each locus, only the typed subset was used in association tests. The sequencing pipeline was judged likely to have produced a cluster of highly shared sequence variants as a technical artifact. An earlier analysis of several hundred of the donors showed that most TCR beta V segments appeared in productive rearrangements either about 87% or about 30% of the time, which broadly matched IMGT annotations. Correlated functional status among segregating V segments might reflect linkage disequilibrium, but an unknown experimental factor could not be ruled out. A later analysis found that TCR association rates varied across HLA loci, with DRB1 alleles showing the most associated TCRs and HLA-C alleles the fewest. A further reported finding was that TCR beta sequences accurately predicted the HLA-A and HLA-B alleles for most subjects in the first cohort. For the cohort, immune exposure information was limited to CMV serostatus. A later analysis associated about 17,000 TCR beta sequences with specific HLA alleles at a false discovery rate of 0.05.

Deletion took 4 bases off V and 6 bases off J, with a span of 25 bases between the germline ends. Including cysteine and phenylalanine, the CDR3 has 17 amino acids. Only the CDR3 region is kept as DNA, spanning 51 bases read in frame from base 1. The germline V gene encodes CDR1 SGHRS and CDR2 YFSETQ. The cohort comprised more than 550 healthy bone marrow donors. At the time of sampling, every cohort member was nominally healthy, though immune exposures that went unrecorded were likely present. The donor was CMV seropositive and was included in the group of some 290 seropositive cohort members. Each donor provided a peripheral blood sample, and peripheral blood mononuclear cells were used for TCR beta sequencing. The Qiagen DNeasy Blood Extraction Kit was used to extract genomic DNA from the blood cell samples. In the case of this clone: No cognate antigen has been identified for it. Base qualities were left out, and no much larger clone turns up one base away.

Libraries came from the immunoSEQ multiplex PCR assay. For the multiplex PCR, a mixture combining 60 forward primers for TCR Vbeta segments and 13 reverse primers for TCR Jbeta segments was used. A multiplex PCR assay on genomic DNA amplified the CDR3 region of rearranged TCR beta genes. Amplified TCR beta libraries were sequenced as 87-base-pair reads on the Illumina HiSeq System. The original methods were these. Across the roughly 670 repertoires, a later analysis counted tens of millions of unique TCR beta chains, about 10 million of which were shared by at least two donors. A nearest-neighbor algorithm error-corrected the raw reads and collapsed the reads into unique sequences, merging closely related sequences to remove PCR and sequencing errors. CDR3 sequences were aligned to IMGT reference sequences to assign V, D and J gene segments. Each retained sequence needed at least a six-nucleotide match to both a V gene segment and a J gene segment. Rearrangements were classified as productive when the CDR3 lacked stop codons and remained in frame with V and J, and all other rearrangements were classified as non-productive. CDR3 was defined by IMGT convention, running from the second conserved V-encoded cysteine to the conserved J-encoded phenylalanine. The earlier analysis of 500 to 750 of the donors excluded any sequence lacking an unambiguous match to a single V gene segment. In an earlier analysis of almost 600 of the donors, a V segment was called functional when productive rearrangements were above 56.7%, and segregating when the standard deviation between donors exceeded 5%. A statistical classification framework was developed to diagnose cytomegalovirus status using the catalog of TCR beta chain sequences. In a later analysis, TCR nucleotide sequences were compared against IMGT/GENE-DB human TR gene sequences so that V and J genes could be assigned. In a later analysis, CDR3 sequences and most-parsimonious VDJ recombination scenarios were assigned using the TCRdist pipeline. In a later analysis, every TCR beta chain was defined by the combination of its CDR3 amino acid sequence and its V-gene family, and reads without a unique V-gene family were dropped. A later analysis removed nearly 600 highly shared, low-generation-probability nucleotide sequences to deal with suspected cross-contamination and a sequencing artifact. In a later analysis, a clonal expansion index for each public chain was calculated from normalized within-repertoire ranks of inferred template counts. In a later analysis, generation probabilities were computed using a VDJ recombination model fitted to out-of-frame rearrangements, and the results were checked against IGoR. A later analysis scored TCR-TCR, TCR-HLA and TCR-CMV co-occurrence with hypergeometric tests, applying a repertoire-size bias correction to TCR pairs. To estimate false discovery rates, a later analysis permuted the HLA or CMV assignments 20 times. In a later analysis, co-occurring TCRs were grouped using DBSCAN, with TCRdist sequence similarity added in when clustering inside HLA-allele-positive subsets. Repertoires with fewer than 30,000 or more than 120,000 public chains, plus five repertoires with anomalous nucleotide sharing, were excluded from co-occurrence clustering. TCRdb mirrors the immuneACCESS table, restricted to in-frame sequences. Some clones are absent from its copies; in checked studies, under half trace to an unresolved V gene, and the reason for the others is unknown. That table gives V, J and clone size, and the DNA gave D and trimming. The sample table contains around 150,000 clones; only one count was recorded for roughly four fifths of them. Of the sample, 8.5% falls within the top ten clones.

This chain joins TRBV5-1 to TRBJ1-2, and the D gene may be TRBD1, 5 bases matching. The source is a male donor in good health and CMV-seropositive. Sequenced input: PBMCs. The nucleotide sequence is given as TGCGCCAGCAGCCCAGGGTTCCTTCCGACAGACACTCATGGCTACACCTTC. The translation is CASSPGFLPTDTHGYTF.